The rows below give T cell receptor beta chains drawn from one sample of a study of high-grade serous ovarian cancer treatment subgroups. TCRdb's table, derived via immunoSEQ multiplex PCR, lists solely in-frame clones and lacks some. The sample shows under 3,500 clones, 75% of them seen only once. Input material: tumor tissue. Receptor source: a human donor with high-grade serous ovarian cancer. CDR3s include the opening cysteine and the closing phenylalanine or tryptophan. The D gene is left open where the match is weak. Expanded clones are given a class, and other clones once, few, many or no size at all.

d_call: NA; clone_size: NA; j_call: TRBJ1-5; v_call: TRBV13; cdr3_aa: CASSFNNQPQHF; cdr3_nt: TGTGCCAGCAGCTTTAACAATCAGCCCCAGCATTTT
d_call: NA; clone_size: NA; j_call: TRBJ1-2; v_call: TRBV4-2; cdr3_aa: CASSPGLRSGANGYTF; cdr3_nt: TGTGCCAGCAGCCCCGGGCTTAGGTCAGGGGCAAATGGCTACACCTTC
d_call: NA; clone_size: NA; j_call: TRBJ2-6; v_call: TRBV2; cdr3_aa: CASSGDSGANVLTF; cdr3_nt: TGTGCCAGCAGTGGTGACTCTGGGGCCAACGTCCTGACTTTC
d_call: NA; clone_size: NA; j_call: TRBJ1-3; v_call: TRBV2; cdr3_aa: CASSGSSGNTIYF; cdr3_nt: TGTGCCAGCAGTGGGAGCTCTGGAAACACCATATATTTT
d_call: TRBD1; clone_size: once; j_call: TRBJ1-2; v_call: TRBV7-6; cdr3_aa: CASSPYTGQGGYTF; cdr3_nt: TGTGCCAGCAGCCCGTATACGGGACAGGGAGGCTACACCTTC
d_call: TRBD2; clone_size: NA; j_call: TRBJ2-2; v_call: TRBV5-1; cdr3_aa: CASSWTSGSPNTGELFF; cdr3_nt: TGCGCCAGCAGCTGGACTAGCGGGAGTCCGAACACCGGGGAGCTGTTTTTT
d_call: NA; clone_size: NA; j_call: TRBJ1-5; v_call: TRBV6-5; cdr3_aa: CASNSVSGPQHF; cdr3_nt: TGTGCCAGCAACTCAGTATCGGGGCCCCAGCATTTT
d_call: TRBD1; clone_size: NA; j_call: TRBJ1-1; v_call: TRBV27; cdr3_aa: CASSPLGDRQNTEAFF; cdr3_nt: TGTGCCAGCAGTCCCCTGGGGGACAGGCAGAACACTGAAGCTTTCTTT
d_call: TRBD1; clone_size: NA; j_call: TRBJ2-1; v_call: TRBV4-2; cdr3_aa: CASSQRDRGLNEQFF; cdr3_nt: TGTGCCAGCAGCCAAAGGGACAGGGGGTTGAATGAGCAGTTCTTC
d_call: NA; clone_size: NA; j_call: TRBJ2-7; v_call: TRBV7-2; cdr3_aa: CASSSNRDPRRCEQYF; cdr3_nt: TGTGCCAGCAGCTCGAACCGGGACCCGCGCCGATGCGAGCAGTACTTC
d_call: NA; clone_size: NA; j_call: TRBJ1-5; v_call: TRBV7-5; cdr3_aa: CVRSSSWWGLRSAQHF; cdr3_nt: TGTGTCAGAAGCTCCTCGTGGTGGGGACTAAGATCAGCCCAGCATTTT
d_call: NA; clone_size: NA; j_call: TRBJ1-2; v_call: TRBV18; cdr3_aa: CASSGGDSDFYGYTF; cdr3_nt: TGTGCCAGCTCAGGAGGGGATTCCGACTTCTATGGCTACACCTTC
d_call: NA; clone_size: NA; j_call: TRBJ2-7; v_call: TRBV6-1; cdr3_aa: CASSGPGTHKHEQYF; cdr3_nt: TGTGCCAGCAGTGGACCCGGGACACATAAACACGAGCAGTACTTC
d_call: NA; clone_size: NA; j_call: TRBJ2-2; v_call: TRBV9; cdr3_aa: CASSADLSGELFF; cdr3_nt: TGTGCCAGCAGCGCCGATCTATCCGGGGAGCTGTTTTTT
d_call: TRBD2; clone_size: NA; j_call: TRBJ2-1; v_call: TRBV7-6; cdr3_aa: CASSLRGGSYNEQFF; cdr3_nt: TGTGCCAGCAGCCTACGGGGGGGGTCCTACAATGAGCAGTTCTTC
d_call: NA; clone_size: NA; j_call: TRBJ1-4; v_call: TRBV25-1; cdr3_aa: CASSEFRTEKLFF; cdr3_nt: TGTGCCAGCAGTGAATTCCGAACAGAAAAACTGTTTTTT
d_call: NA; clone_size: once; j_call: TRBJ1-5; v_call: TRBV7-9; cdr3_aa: CASSQAGTYNQPQHF; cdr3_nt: TGTGCCAGCAGCCAGGCCGGGACATATAATCAGCCCCAGCATTTT
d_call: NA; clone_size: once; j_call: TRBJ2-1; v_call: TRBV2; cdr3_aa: CASSPGTTPYNEQFF; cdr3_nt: TGTGCCAGCTCCCCCGGGACCACACCCTACAATGAGCAGTTCTTC
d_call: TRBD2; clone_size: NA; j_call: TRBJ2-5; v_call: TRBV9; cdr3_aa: CASSVRARAGEQETQYF; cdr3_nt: TGTGCCAGCAGCGTAAGAGCTCGAGCGGGAGAGCAAGAGACCCAGTACTTC
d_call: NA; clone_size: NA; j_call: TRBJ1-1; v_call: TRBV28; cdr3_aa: CASRVLHTEAFF; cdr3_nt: TGTGCCAGCAGAGTATTACACACTGAAGCTTTCTTT
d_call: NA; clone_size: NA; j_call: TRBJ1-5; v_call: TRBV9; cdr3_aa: CASSEGGGQPQHF; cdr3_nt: TGTGCCAGCAGCGAGGGGGGAGGGCAGCCCCAGCATTTT
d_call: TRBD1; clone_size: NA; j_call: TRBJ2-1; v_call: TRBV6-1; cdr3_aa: CATLLTGDNEQFF; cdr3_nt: TGTGCCACCTTACTTACAGGGGACAATGAGCAGTTCTTC
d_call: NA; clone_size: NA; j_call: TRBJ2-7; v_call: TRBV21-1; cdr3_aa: CASSRQGSGGYEQYF; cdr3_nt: TGTGCCAGCAGCAGACAGGGTAGTGGAGGCTACGAGCAGTACTTC
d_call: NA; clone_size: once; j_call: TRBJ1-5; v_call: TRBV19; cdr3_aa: CASIKSQGTSNQPQHF; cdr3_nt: TGTGCCAGTATCAAATCACAGGGTACCAGCAATCAGCCCCAGCATTTT
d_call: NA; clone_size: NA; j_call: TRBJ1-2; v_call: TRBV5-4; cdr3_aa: CASSQDFGGRISGYTF; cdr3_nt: TGCGCCAGCAGCCAAGATTTCGGGGGACGAATCTCCGGCTACACCTTC
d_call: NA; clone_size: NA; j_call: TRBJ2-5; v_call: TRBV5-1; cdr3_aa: CASRLDRETQYF; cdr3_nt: TGCGCCAGCAGACTCGACCGGGAGACCCAGTACTTC
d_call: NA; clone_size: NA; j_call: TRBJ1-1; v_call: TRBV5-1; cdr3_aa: CASSPRGRSHMNTEAFF; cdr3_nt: TGCGCCAGCAGCCCCCGAGGGAGGTCCCACATGAACACTGAAGCTTTCTTT
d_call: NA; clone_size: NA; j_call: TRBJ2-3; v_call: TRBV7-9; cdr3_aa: CASSQAGGTDTQYF; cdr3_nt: TGTGCCAGCAGCCAAGCGGGCGGAACAGATACGCAGTATTTT
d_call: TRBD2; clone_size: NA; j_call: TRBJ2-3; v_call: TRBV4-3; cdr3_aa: CASSQEVIAGGPISTDTQYF; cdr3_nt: TGCGCCAGCAGCCAAGAAGTGATAGCGGGAGGCCCAATTAGCACAGATACGCAGTATTTT
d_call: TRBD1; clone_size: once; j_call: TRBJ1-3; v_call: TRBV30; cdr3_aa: CAWNGQGASGNTIYF; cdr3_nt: TGTGCCTGGAATGGACAGGGGGCGAGTGGAAACACCATATATTTT
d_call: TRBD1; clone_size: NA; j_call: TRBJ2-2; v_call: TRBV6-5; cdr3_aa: CASSPGTANTGELFF; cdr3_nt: TGTGCCAGCAGCCCTGGGACAGCGAACACCGGGGAGCTGTTTTTT
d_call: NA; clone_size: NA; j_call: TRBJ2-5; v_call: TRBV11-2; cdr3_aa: CASSFGIQETQYF; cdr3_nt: TGTGCCAGCAGCTTTGGAATCCAAGAGACCCAGTACTTC
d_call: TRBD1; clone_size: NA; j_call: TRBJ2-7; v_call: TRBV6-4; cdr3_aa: CASRGTGGPYEQYF; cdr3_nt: TGTGCCAGCAGGGGGACAGGGGGTCCCTACGAGCAGTACTTC
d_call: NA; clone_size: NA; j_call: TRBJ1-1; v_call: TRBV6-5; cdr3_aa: CASRRVANTEAFF; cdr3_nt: TGTGCCAGCAGGAGGGTGGCGAACACTGAAGCTTTCTTT
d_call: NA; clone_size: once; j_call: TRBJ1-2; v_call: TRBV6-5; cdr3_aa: CASTQRGVEYGYTF; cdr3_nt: TGTGCCAGCACCCAAAGGGGGGTGGAGTATGGCTACACCTTC
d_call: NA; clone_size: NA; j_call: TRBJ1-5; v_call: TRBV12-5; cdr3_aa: CASGFNRDGSNIQPQHF; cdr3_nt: TGTGCTAGTGGTTTCAACAGGGATGGGAGCAATATTCAGCCCCAGCATTTT
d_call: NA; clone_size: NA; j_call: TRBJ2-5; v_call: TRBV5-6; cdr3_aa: CASTLGDQETQYF; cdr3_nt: TGTGCCAGTACCTTAGGGGACCAAGAGACCCAGTACTTC
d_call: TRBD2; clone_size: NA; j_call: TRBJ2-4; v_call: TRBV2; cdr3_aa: CASSEAITGTRNIQYF; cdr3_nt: TGTGCCAGCAGTGAAGCGATCACCGGGACTAGAAACATTCAGTACTTC
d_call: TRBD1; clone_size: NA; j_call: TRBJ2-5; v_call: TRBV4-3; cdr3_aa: CASSQPYRGRETQYF; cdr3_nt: TGCGCCAGCAGCCAGCCTTACAGGGGAAGGGAGACCCAGTACTTC
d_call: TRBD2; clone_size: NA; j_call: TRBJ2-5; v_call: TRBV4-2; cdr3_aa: CASSQDGLLAGAETQYF; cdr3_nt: TGTGCCAGCAGCCAAGATGGGTTGTTAGCGGGAGCGGAGACCCAGTACTTC
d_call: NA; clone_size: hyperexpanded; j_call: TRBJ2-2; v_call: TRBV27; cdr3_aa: CASSLGRNTGELFF; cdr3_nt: TGTGCCAGCAGTTTGGGGCGGAACACCGGGGAGCTGTTTTTT
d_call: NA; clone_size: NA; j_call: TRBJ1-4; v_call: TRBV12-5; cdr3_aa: CASGLVPDGRTANEKLFF; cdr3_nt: TGTGCTAGTGGTTTGGTACCGGATGGGCGTACTGCTAATGAAAAACTGTTTTTT
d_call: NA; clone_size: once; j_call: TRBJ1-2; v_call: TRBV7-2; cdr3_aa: CASSRYRDIAGYTF; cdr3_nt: TGTGCCAGCAGCCGCTACCGGGACATCGCTGGCTACACCTTC
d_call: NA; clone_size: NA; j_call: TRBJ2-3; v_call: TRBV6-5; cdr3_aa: CASSPGHATQYF; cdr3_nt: TGTGCCAGCAGTCCCGGGCATGCTACGCAGTATTTT
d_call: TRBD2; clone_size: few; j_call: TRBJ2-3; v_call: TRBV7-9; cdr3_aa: CASSLLTSGADTQYF; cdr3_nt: TGTGCCAGCAGCTTACTGACTAGCGGGGCAGATACGCAGTATTTT
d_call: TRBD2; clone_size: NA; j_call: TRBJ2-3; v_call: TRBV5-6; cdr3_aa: CASSTLAGGTQDTQYF; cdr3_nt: TGTGCCAGCAGCACCCTAGCGGGAGGAACCCAGGATACGCAGTATTTT
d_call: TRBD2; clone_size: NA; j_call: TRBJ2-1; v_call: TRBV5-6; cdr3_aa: CASSHTSGMGNEQFF; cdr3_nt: TGTGCCAGCAGCCATACTAGCGGGATGGGCAATGAGCAGTTCTTC
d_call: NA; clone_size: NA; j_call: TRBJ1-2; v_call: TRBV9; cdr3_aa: CASSVAGYDDGYTF; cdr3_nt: TGTGCCAGCAGCGTAGCTGGATATGATGATGGCTACACCTTC
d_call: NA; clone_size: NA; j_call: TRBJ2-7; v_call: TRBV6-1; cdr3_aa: CASSGASGREQYF; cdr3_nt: TGTGCCAGCAGTGGGGCGAGTGGACGCGAGCAGTACTTC
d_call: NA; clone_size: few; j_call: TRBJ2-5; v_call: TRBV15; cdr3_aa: CATSSPVGETQYF; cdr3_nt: TGTGCCACCAGCAGCCCCGTGGGGGAGACCCAGTACTTC
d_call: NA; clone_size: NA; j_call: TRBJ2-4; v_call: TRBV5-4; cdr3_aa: CASSLGVEGERENIQYF; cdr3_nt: TGTGCCAGCAGCCTGGGGGTGGAAGGGGAAAGGGAAAACATTCAGTACTTC
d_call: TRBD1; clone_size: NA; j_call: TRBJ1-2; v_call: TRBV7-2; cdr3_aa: CASSIQTGGWGYTF; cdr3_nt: TGTGCCAGCAGCATCCAAACAGGGGGATGGGGCTACACCTTC
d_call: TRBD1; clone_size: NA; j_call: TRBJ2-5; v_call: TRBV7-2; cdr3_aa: CASSLTGGETQYF; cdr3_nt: TGTGCCAGCAGCTTGACAGGGGGGGAGACCCAGTACTTC
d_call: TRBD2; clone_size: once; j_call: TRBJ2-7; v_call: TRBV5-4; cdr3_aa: CASSLAPSGRPSTYEQYF; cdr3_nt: TGTGCCAGCAGCTTAGCACCTAGCGGGAGGCCATCTACCTACGAGCAGTACTTC
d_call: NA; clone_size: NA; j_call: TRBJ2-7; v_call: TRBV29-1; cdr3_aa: CSVAELQGGYEQYF; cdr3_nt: TGCAGCGTTGCAGAGCTACAGGGCGGGTACGAGCAGTACTTC
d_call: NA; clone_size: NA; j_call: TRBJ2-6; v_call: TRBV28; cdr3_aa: CASSLTGANVLTF; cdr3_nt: TGTGCCAGCAGTTTAACTGGGGCCAACGTCCTGACTTTC
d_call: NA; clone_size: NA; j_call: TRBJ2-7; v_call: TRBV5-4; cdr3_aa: CASSSERVEQYF; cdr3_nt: TGTGCCAGCAGCTCCGAGAGGGTCGAGCAGTACTTC